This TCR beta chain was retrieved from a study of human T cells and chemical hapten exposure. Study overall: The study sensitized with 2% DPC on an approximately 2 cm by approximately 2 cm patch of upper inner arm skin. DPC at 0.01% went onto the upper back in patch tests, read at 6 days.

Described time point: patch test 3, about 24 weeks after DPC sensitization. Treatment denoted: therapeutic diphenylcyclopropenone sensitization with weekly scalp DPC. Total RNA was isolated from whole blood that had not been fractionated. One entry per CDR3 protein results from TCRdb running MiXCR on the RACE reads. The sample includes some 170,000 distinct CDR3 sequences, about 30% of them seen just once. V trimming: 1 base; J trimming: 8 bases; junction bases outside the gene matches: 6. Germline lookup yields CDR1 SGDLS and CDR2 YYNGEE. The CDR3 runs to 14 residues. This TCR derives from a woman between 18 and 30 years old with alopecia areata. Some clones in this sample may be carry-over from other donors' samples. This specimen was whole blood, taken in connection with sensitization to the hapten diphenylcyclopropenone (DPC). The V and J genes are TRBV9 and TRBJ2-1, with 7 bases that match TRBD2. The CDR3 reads CASSVNMGGYEQFF. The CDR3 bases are TGTGCCAGCAGCGTAAATATGGGAGGGTATGAGCAGTTCTTC.